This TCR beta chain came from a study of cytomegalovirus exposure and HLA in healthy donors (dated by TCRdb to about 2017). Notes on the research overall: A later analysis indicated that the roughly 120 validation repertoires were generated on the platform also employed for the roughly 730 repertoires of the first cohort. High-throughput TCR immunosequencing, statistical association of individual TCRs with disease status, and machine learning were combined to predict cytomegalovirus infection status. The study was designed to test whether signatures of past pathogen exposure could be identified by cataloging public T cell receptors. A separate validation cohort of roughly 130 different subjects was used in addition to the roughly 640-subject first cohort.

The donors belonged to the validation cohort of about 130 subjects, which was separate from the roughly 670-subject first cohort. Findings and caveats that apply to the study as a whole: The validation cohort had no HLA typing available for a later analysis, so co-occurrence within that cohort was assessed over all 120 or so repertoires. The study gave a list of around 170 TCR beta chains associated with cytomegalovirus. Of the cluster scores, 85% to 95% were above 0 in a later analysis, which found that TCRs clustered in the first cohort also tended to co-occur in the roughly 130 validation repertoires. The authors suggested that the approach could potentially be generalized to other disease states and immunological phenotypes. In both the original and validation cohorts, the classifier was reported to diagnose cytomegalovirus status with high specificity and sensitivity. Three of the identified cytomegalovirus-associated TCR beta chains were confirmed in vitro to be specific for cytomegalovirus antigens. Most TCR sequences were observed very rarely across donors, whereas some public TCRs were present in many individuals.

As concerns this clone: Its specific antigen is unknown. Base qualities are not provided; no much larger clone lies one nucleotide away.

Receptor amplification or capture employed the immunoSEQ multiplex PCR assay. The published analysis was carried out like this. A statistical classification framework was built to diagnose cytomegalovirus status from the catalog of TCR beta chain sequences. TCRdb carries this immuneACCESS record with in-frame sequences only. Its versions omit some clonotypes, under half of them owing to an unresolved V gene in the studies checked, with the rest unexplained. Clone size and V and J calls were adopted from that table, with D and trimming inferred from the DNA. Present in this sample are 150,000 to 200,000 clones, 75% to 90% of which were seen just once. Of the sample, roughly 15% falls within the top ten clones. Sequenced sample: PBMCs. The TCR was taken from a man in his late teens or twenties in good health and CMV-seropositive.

This receptor has the CDR3 CASSHSGTGYNEQFF. The nucleotide sequence is given as TGTGCCAGCAGTCACTCCGGGACAGGGTACAATGAGCAGTTCTTC. The rearrangement joined TRBV28 to TRBJ2-1; the central 9 bases match TRBD1. Sequences MDHEN (CDR1) and SYDVKM (CDR2) are obtained from the germline V gene. Trimming accounts for 5 bases at V and 4 bases at J, while the number of junction bases matched to no gene is 6. The CDR3 numbers 15 residues from cysteine through phenylalanine. Only the CDR3 region is kept as DNA, spanning 45 bases read in frame from base 1.